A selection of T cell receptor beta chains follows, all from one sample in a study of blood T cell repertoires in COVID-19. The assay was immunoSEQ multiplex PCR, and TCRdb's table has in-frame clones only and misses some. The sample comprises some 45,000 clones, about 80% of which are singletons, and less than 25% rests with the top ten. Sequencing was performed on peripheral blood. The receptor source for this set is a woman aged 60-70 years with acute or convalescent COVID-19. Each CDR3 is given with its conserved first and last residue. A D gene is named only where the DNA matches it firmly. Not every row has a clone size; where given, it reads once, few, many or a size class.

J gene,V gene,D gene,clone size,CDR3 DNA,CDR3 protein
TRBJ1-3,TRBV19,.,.,TGTGCCAGTTGGGGAGTCCGCTCTGGAAACACCATATATTTT,CASWGVRSGNTIYF
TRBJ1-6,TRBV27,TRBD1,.,TGTGCCAGCAGTCCCCCCCCGACAGGGAAAGGTTCACCCCTCCACTTT,CASSPPPTGKGSPLHF
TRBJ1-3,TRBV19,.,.,TGTGCCAGTAGTATCCCCCCAGGGGCTGGAAACACCATATATTTT,CASSIPPGAGNTIYF
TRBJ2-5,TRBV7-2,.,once,TGTGCCAGCAAGAGGGGGGGTAACCAAGAGACCCAGTACTTC,CASKRGGNQETQYF
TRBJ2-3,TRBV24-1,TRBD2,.,TGTGCCACCAGTGATCCAGCGGGGGGAGACACAGATACGCAGTATTTT,CATSDPAGGDTDTQYF
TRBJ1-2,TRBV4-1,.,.,TGCGCCAGCAGCCAACCGAGACAGCACCCAGCCCCCTATGGCTACACCTTC,CASSQPRQHPAPYGYTF
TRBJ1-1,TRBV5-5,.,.,TGTGCCAGCAGCTTCGGACTGGGGACTGAAGCTTTCTTT,CASSFGLGTEAFF
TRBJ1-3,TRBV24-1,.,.,TGTGCCACTAGCCCCAAGAGGAGGAGGTCTGGAAACACCATATATTTT,CATSPKRRRSGNTIYF
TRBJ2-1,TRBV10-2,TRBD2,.,TGCGCCAGCAGTGGTAGCGGGGGGGTGAATGAGCAGTTCTTC,CASSGSGGVNEQFF
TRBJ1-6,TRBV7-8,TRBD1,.,TGTGCCAGCAGCTCCGGGACAGATAATTCACCCCTCCACTTT,CASSSGTDNSPLHF
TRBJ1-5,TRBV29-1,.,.,TGCAGCGTTGGGGACACCAATCAGCCCCAGCATTTT,CSVGDTNQPQHF
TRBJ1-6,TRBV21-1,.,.,TGTGCCAGCATCCGGACAGGGAAATCACCCCTCCACTTT,CASIRTGKSPLHF
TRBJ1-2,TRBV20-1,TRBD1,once,TGCAGTGCTAGTCCCCCGGACAGGGGGTATAACTATGGCTACACCTTC,CSASPPDRGYNYGYTF
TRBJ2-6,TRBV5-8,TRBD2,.,TGTGCCAGCAGCTTGGCGGGAGGACGAACCTCTGGGGCCAACGTCCTGACTTTC,CASSLAGGRTSGANVLTF
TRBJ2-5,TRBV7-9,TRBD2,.,TGTGCCAGCTCGGGACTAGCGGGTCAAGAGACCCAGTACTTC,CASSGLAGQETQYF
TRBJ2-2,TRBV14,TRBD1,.,TGTGCCAGCAGCACACCGGGACAGGGTACCGCACCTGCCGGGGAGCTGTTTTTT,CASSTPGQGTAPAGELFF
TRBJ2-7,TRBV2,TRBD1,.,TGTGCCAGCAGTTATCGGGACAGGGGCTACGAGCAGTACTTC,CASSYRDRGYEQYF
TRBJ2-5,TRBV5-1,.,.,TGCGCCAGCAGCTCCGACATACAAGAGACCCAGTACTTC,CASSSDIQETQYF
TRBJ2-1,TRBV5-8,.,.,TGTGCCAGCAGCTTGGGTGGGGCACCAAACAATGAGCAGTTCTTC,CASSLGGAPNNEQFF
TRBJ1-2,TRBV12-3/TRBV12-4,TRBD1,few,TGTGCCAGCAGTTTTGGGACAGGGTCTGGCTACACCTTC,CASSFGTGSGYTF
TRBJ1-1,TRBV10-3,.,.,TGTGCCATCAAAACAGAGTTGAACACTGAAGCTTTCTTT,CAIKTELNTEAFF
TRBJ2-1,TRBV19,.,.,TGTGCCAGTAGTATAGGGCAAAACAGCTACAATGAGCAGTTCTTC,CASSIGQNSYNEQFF
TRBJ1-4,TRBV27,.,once,TGTGCCAGCAGACGGGACATATCAACTAATGAAAAACTGTTTTTT,CASRRDISTNEKLFF
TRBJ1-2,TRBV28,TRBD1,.,TGTGCCAGCAGTCCCGGGACAGGGGTCGGCTACACCTTC,CASSPGTGVGYTF
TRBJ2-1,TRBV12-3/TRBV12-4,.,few,TGTGCCAGCAGTTCCGGGACAATGAATGAGCAGTTCTTC,CASSSGTMNEQFF
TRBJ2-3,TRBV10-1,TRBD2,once,TGCGCCAGCAGTGAGTTTAGCGGGGGCACAGATACGCAGTATTTT,CASSEFSGGTDTQYF
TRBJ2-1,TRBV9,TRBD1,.,TGTGCCAGCAGCCCCCAAACGGGACAGGGGGGAGGCAATGAGCAGTTCTTC,CASSPQTGQGGGNEQFF